One and the same sample provided the 15 T cell receptor beta chains below, sequenced in a study of cytomegalovirus exposure and HLA in healthy donors. The primer mix had 60 Vbeta and 13 Jbeta primers. Measured with immunoSEQ multiplex PCR; TCRdb has only the in-frame clones, and not every one. The table records about 160,000 clones, 70% to 90% of them present only once. Sequenced material: PBMCs. Every receptor here comes from a woman aged 18-29 years in good health and CMV-seronegative.

The chain combines TRBV7-9 with TRBJ2-5; 8 nucleotides agree with TRBD2. Unmatched junction bases numbered 16, after V lost 4 bases and J lost 6 bases. CDR1 is SEHNR, CDR2 FQNEAQ, per germline (reference sequence). The CDR3 contains 17 residues. The CDR3: CASSSLTGGPRVKTQYF. The CDR3 DNA is TGTGCCAGCAGCTCCTTGACGGGAGGGCCGAGGGTTAAGACCCAGTACTTC.

The rearrangement links TRBV6-1 to TRBJ1-1; D is perhaps TRBD1 (6 bases). CDR3 length: 14 amino acids. In germline, CDR1 is MNHNS, CDR2 SASEGT. The germline V and J ends were trimmed by 8 bases and 1 base, with 14 bases remaining between them. The DNA for the CDR3 is TGTGCCAGCGCCGCAACAGGGTCGAACACTGAAGCTTTCTTT. Translating it yields CASAATGSNTEAFF.

This chain links TRBV4-1 with TRBJ2-7, with 8 positions matching TRBD1. Germline assignment: CDR1 MGHRA and CDR2 YSYEKL. The CDR3 covers 13 residues. The trim removed 5 bases at V and 7 bases at J, leaving 7 bases unmatched. DNA for the CDR3: TGCGCCAGCAGCTCGGACAGGGCGCGGGAGCAGTACTTC. Its protein product is CASSSDRAREQYF.

This clone was detected only once. The rearrangement links TRBV5-1 to TRBJ2-3, with D tentatively TRBD2 (6 bases). The germline gives CDR1 SGHRS, CDR2 YFSETQ. The CDR3 runs to 18 residues. The germline V and J ends were trimmed by 4 bases and 0 bases, with 21 bases remaining between them. For the CDR3, the DNA is TGCGCCAGCAGCGGGATGGCGGGGCCACTCTCTAGCACAGATACGCAGTATTTT. This encodes CASSGMAGPLSSTDTQYF. Complete variable domain (other parts from reference TRBV5-1 and TRBJ2-3): KAGVTQTPRYLIKTRGQQVTLSCSPISGHRSVSWYQQTPGQGLQFLFEYFSETQRNKGNFPGRFSGRQFSNSRSEMNVSTLELGDSALYLCASSGMAGPLSSTDTQYFGPGTRLTVL.

The chain joins TRBV28 to TRBJ2-7; the match to TRBD1 covers 8 bases. This CDR3 contains 15 residues. V dropped 4 bases and J dropped 5; count of bases not matched to a gene: 10. CDR1 is MDHEN and CDR2 is SYDVKM in the germline V gene. The CDR3 loop reads CASSSTGQGGHEQYF. For the CDR3, the DNA is TGTGCCAGCAGTTCGACAGGACAGGGAGGCCACGAGCAGTACTTC.

The chain has TRBV30 and TRBJ2-7, with a possible D match to TRBD1 (5 bases). Germline assignment: CDR1 GTSNPN and CDR2 SVGIG (reference sequence). V was shortened by 0 bases and J by 1 base, with 13 bases between the two germline ends. CDR3 length: 15 residues. The chain's CDR3 is CAWSVGHKPSYEQYF. The CDR3 region has the DNA TGTGCCTGGAGTGTAGGACACAAACCTTCCTACGAGCAGTACTTC. Full variable domain (missing parts from reference TRBV30 and TRBJ2-7): SQTIHQWPATLVQPVGSPLSLECTVEGTSNPNLYWYRQAAGRGLQLLFYSVGIGQISSEVPQNLSASRPQDRQFILSSKKLLLSDSGFYLCAWSVGHKPSYEQYFGPGTRLTVT.

The chain recombines TRBV6-5 with TRBJ2-2; D is possibly TRBD1 (6 bases). This CDR3 is built from 14 residues. V was pared by 6 bases and J by 9 bases, with 17 bases between. The germline V gene encodes CDR1 MNHEY and CDR2 SVGAGI. The CDR3: CASSHLLRDRELFF. CDR3 in DNA: TGTGCCAGCAGCCACCTCCTCCGGGACAGGGAGCTGTTTTTT.

The rearrangement uses TRBV2 and TRBJ2-7, with D possibly TRBD1 on 5 matching bases. Germline V CDR1 and CDR2: SNHLY, FYNNEI. This CDR3 is built from 14 residues. Trimming pared 3 bases from V and 0 bases from J, leaving 9 bases between. In nucleotides, the CDR3 is TGTGCCAGCAGTGATGATAGGGGCTCCTACGAGCAGTACTTC. Translation gives CASSDDRGSYEQYF.

The rearrangement uses TRBV15 and TRBJ2-3, with 7 bases aligning to TRBD2. V gave up 0 bases and J gave up 3 bases; unmatched junction bases: 12. From germline, CDR1 is LNHNV and CDR2 YYDKDF (reference sequence). The CDR3 is 18 amino acids. This chain's CDR3 is CATSRDGWRGSSTDTQYF. The CDR3 DNA sequence: TGTGCCACCAGCAGAGATGGATGGCGGGGGTCTTCAACAGATACGCAGTATTTT.

The chain combines TRBV27 with TRBJ2-7, with D perhaps matching TRBD2 (6 bases). The CDR3 loop spans 15 amino acids. Germline lookup yields CDR1 MNHEY and CDR2 SMNVEV (reference sequence). V lost 3 bases, J lost 7 bases, and 19 bases lay in between. CDR3 loop: CASSLDRDSEGEQYF. In DNA, the CDR3 is TGTGCCAGCAGTTTGGATAGGGACTCCGAAGGGGAGCAGTACTTC.

This clone has just a few counts. The chain combines TRBV5-1 with TRBJ2-5; 10 bases fit TRBD2. The CDR3 length is 16 residues. In germline, CDR1 is SGHRS, CDR2 YFSETQ. The ends lost 4 bases at V and 2 bases at J; junction bases unmatched: 8. The CDR3 reads CASSPGLADTQETQYF. CDR3 sequence (DNA): TGCGCCAGCAGCCCCGGACTAGCGGATACACAAGAGACCCAGTACTTC.

The rearrangement links TRBV2 to TRBJ2-1, with D possibly being TRBD2 (5 bases). CDR3 size: 12 residues. The germline CDR1 and CDR2 sequences are SNHLY and FYNNEI. Trimming took off 8 bases at V and 3 bases at J, with 8 bases between the two ends. CDR3 residues: CASHGDYNEQFF. DNA of the CDR3: TGTGCCAGCCACGGGGACTACAATGAGCAGTTCTTC.

The count of this clone is one. This sequence joins TRBV6-1 and TRBJ1-2; 7 nucleotides line up with TRBD1. This CDR3 region has 14 residues. V shed 6 bases and J 3 bases; nucleotides not matched to a gene: 7. Germline CDR1 is MNHNS and CDR2 is SASEGT. The CDR3 sequence: CASRRGQADYGYTF. The CDR3 coding sequence is TGTGCCAGCAGGCGTGGACAGGCGGACTATGGCTACACCTTC.

The J gene is TRBJ2-7, the V gene TRBV5-1; D perhaps matches TRBD2 (6 bases). The V end was cut by 5 bases, the J end by 2 bases, with 17 bases between. CDR1 SGHRS and CDR2 YFSETQ come from the germline V gene. This CDR3 has 15 amino acids. CDR3 sequence reads: CASRFGGDTPYEQYF. The CDR3 coding sequence is TGCGCCAGCAGGTTCGGGGGTGACACTCCCTACGAGCAGTACTTC.

This clone was observed a few times. The rearrangement joins TRBV5-1 to TRBJ2-7; TRBD2 agrees at 10 bases. CDR3 length: 16 amino acids. Losses at the gene ends were 1 base for V and 2 bases for J; bases not matched to a gene: 6. Germline V CDR1 and CDR2: SGHRS, YFSETQ. This chain's CDR3 is CASSLPGTSVTYEQYF. The CDR3 region has the DNA TGCGCCAGCAGCTTGCCCGGGACTAGCGTCACCTACGAGCAGTACTTC. Combining the CDR3 with reference TRBV5-1 and TRBJ2-7 gives the whole variable domain KAGVTQTPRYLIKTRGQQVTLSCSPISGHRSVSWYQQTPGQGLQFLFEYFSETQRNKGNFPGRFSGRQFSNSRSEMNVSTLELGDSALYLCASSLPGTSVTYEQYFGPGTRLTVT.